The 10 T cell receptor beta chains below all came from one sample that was sequenced in a study of blood T cell repertoires in COVID-19. Clones were read by immunoSEQ multiplex PCR, and TCRdb kept only the in-frame ones, dropping some. The sample carries about 160,000 clones, roughly 88% recorded once. Sequencing input: peripheral blood. The receptors were gathered from a man at least 80 years old with COVID-19, enrolled during active disease.

The DNA for the CDR3 is TGTGCCAGCAGCCGTACGGGACTAGCGGGGCTGGGTGAGCAGTTCTTC. Translating it yields CASSRTGLAGLGEQFF. The chain employs TRBV11-3 and TRBJ2-1, with 13 bases fitting TRBD2. Germline loops: CDR1 SGHNT, CDR2 YENEEA. V gave up 5 bases and J gave up 9 bases; unmatched junction bases: 10. The CDR3 has 16 amino acids.

The rearrangement uses TRBV21-1 and TRBJ1-2. TRBV21-1 is noted as a pseudogene. This CDR3 has 17 residues. The CDR3 DNA follows: TGTGCCAGCAGCAAGCGGGTAGGGACTCCTGAGACCTATGGCTACACCTTC. Translation gives CASSKRVGTPETYGYTF.

This chain connects TRBV4-1 to TRBJ2-7; 10 nucleotides agree with TRBD1. The trim removed 4 bases at V and 4 bases at J, leaving 7 bases unmatched. The CDR3 sequence is 15 residues long. Germline assignment: CDR1 MGHRA and CDR2 YSYEKL. The CDR3 nucleotides read TGCGCCAGCAGCCTAAGGGACAGGGGCACGTACGAGCAGTACTTC. This gives the protein CASSLRDRGTYEQYF.

This clone was recorded a few times. The chain joins TRBV5-1 to TRBJ1-5; 9 bases fit TRBD1. V trimming: 4 bases; J trimming: 5 bases; junction bases outside the gene matches: 10. Per the germline V gene, CDR1 is SGHRS and CDR2 is YFSETQ. The CDR3 runs 16 residues. CDR3 loop: CASSPMPGQGYQPQHF. The DNA of the CDR3 is TGCGCCAGCAGCCCGATGCCGGGACAGGGCTATCAGCCCCAGCATTTT.

This sequence joins TRBV18 and TRBJ2-7, with D possibly matching TRBD1 (7 bases). The CDR3 has 15 amino acids. Germline CDR1 reads KGHSH; CDR2 reads LQKENI. Trimming removed 2 bases at V and 2 bases at J, with 13 bases between. This chain's CDR3 is CASSPGRGDTYEQYF. In DNA, the CDR3 is TGTGCCAGCTCACCAGGCAGGGGGGACACCTACGAGCAGTACTTC.

The chain is built from TRBV10-2 and TRBJ2-5; D uncertain. Germline V gene sequence: CDR1 WSHSY, CDR2 SAAADI. The CDR3 spans 14 residues. Trimming took 2 bases from V and 2 from J, leaving 9 bases between them. The CDR3 region is CASSEVGVQETQYF. The DNA for the CDR3 is TGCGCCAGCAGTGAGGTGGGCGTACAAGAGACCCAGTACTTC.

This chain connects TRBV6-5 to TRBJ2-7, with TRBD1 matching over 9 bases. The CDR3 extends over 15 amino acids. Trimming took 6 bases from V and 5 from J; bases not matched to a gene: 11. CDR1 MNHEY and CDR2 SVGAGI come from the germline V gene. CDR3 residues: CASRAMGQGTDEQYF. DNA for the CDR3: TGTGCCAGCAGAGCTATGGGACAGGGAACGGACGAGCAGTACTTC.

This chain links TRBV7-8 with TRBJ1-6; D perhaps matches TRBD1 (5 bases). The CDR3 is made up of 17 amino acids. V shed 0 bases and J shed 2 bases, with 11 bases lying between them. Germline V CDR1 and CDR2: SGHVS, FQNEAQ. The CDR3, as DNA: TGTGCCAGCAGCTTAGCGTTCAGGGCTACCTATAATTCACCCCTCCACTTT. This codes for CASSLAFRATYNSPLHF.

The V call is TRBV5-1, the J call TRBJ1-3, with 8 nucleotides matching TRBD1. The trim removed 3 bases at V and 5 bases at J, leaving 10 bases unmatched. This CDR3 is built from 16 residues. CDR1 and CDR2 from the germline V gene are SGHRS and YFSETQ. CDR3 sequence: CASSSGQGGQRNTIYF. The CDR3 DNA reads TGCGCCAGCAGCTCCGGACAGGGAGGACAGAGAAACACCATATATTTT. Full variable domain (rest looked up from reference TRBV5-1 and TRBJ1-3): KAGVTQTPRYLIKTRGQQVTLSCSPISGHRSVSWYQQTPGQGLQFLFEYFSETQRNKGNFPGRFSGRQFSNSRSEMNVSTLELGDSALYLCASSSGQGGQRNTIYFGEGSWLTVV.

The chain joins TRBV11-3 to TRBJ2-1; tentative D call: TRBD1 (6 bases). The CDR3 is 15 residues long. Trimming cost V 1 base and J 2 bases, with 9 bases left between them. The germline V gene has CDR1 SGHNT and CDR2 YENEEA. Here the CDR3 reads CASSLGGGTYNEQFF. CDR3 sequence (DNA): TGTGCCAGCAGCTTAGGTGGGGGCACCTACAATGAGCAGTTCTTC.